The 27 T cell receptor beta chains below come from one sample, sequenced in a study of T cell repertoires in cytomegalovirus infection. MiXCR, run by TCRdb on the reads, gives a single entry per CDR3 protein. Altogether around 750,000 distinct CDR3 sequences are present, approximately 32% being singletons, with the ten largest covering around 11%. These receptors' targets are unknown. The sequences come from cultured CD8+ T cells from PBMCs, collected from culture after CMV antigen stimulation. The receptors were sampled from a human donor in good health (CMV status not recorded). Some clones in this sample may be carry-over from other donors' samples.

This clonotype has a handful of counts. The V call is TRBV4-1, the J call TRBJ2-3; no clear D gene. V was trimmed by 0 bases and J by 6 bases, leaving 10 bases between them. Germline CDR1 and CDR2: MGHRA and YSYEKL. The CDR3 sequence is 14 residues long. DNA for the CDR3: TGCGCCAGCAGCCAAGATAAGGACCTGGATACGCAGTATTTT. As protein: CASSQDKDLDTQYF.

This clonotype was picked up a small number of times. The chain recombines TRBV4-1 with TRBJ2-1; D remains ambiguous. V lost 2 bases and J 8 bases, leaving 10 bases between the germline ends. The CDR3 sequence is 13 residues long. Looked up from germline, CDR1 is MGHRA and CDR2 is YSYEKL. In DNA, the CDR3 is TGCGCCAGCAGCCAAATGATTAACGATGAGCAGTTCTTC. The encoded protein is CASSQMINDEQFF.

The gene calls are TRBV24-1 and TRBJ2-1; 14 nucleotides match TRBD2. This CDR3 region has 18 residues. CDR1 is KGHDR, CDR2 SFDVKD, per germline. The V segment lost 3 bases and the J segment 4 bases; nucleotides outside the gene matches: 7. CDR3 sequence (DNA): TGTGCCACCAGTGATACCGGGACTAGCGGGGGCTCTTACAATGAGCAGTTCTTC. Its translation: CATSDTGTSGGSYNEQFF.

A few counts support this clonotype. The V and J genes are TRBV6-2 or TRBV6-3 and TRBJ1-1; TRBD1 aligns across 8 bases. CDR3 length equals 18 residues. V shed 5 bases, J shed 0 bases, and the junction held 14 bases outside the gene matches. The V gene's germline CDR1 is MNHEY and CDR2 SVGEGT. The CDR3 protein is CASSLPRTGTRMNTEAFF. The CDR3, as DNA: TGTGCCAGCAGTCTCCCCCGGACAGGGACTCGGATGAACACTGAAGCTTTCTTT.

This clonotype was seen a handful of times. V is TRBV6-5 and J is TRBJ2-2; 7 bases map to TRBD1. CDR3 length: 13 residues. Losses at the gene ends were 5 bases for V and 11 bases for J; bases not matched to a gene: 8. The germline V gene has CDR1 MNHEY and CDR2 SVGAGI. This CDR3 reads CASSGTEHLELFF. CDR3 DNA sequence: TGTGCCAGCAGTGGGACAGAACACCTCGAGCTGTTTTTT.

This clonotype was found a few times. The rearrangement uses TRBV9 and TRBJ1-1; the D is unclear. The length of the CDR3 is 14 residues. Trimming pared 3 bases from V and 4 bases from J, leaving 13 bases between. Germline V lookup: CDR1 SGDLS, CDR2 YYNGEE. CDR3 DNA: TGTGCCAGCAGCGCACGAGATTATGGCACTGAAGCTTTCTTT. Translation gives CASSARDYGTEAFF.

The table lists this clonotype with a count of one. The chain carries TRBV27 and TRBJ2-7, with 7 bases fitting TRBD1. V lost 3 bases and J lost 4; bases outside the gene matches: 9. This CDR3 has 15 amino acids. The germline V gene encodes CDR1 MNHEY and CDR2 SMNVEV (reference sequence). In nucleotides, the CDR3 is TGTGCCAGCAGTTTGGCGTCAGGGGGTGGATACGAGCAGTACTTC. Residues: CASSLASGGGYEQYF.

The chain couples TRBV4-1 to TRBJ1-1; D perhaps matches TRBD1 (6 bases). The V gene lost 3 bases and the J gene lost 3 bases, with 14 bases spanning the gap. The CDR3 extends over 15 amino acids. CDR1 is MGHRA, CDR2 YSYEKL, per germline. Here the CDR3 reads CASSQNGQLDTEAFF. The CDR3 DNA sequence: TGCGCCAGCAGCCAGAACGGACAGTTGGACACTGAAGCTTTCTTT.

The V call is TRBV7-4, the J call TRBJ1-5; 9 bases align to TRBD1. Germline trimming cut 1 base from V and 5 bases from J; bases unmatched to any gene: 3. The CDR3 spans 15 residues. Germline loops: CDR1 SGHVT, CDR2 SQSDAQ. The CDR3 sequence is CASSLGDRVDQPQHF. CDR3 bases: TGTGCCAGCAGCTTAGGGGACAGGGTAGATCAGCCCCAGCATTTT.

The chain carries TRBV7-6 and TRBJ2-5; D is possibly TRBD2 (6 bases). Germline CDR1 SGHVS, CDR2 FNYEAQ. The CDR3 is 14 residues long. The V and J ends lost 3 bases and 4 bases respectively, with 12 bases between them. In nucleotides, the CDR3 is TGTGCCAGCAGCTTCCCGGACGGGGGAGAGACCCAGTACTTC. Translation gives CASSFPDGGETQYF. The full variable domain, completed using reference TRBV7-6 and TRBJ2-5, is GAGVSQSPRYKVTKRGQDVALRCDPISGHVSLYWYRQALGQGPEFLTYFNYEAQQDKSGLPNDRFSAERPEGSISTLTIQRTEQRDSAMYRCASSFPDGGETQYFGPGTRLLVL.

The rearrangement links TRBV12-3 or TRBV12-4 to TRBJ2-3; perhaps TRBD1 as D (6 bases). V lost 0 bases and J lost 4, with 8 bases in between. This CDR3 spans 14 amino acids. This chain's CDR3 is CASSLARGSDTQYF. As DNA, the CDR3 is TGTGCCAGCAGTTTAGCCAGGGGCTCAGATACGCAGTATTTT.

This clonotype was detected only a few times. The V gene is TRBV12-3 or TRBV12-4, the J gene TRBJ1-5; D call uncertain. Between the trimmed V and J ends, which lost 6 bases and 6 bases, there was a span of 12 bases. CDR3 size: 13 residues. The CDR3 spells CASSWSPGQPQHF. The CDR3 DNA is TGTGCCAGCAGCTGGAGTCCGGGTCAGCCCCAGCATTTT.

Regarding this clonotype: This may arise from a read error, as a much more abundant clone is one base away. In DNA form, the CDR3 reads TGTGCCAGCAGCTTAAGGACAACCTCAACTAATGAAAAACTGGTTTTT. The encoded protein is CASSLRTTSTNEKLVF. The J gene is TRBJ1-4, the V gene TRBV7-6; tentative D call: TRBD1 (5 bases). CDR3 length: 16 residues. The V gene's germline CDR1 is SGHVS and CDR2 FNYEAQ.

Comment on this clonotype: The junction differs from germline at one of its ends, possibly a read error. The V and J genes are TRBV7-6 and TRBJ2-3; 10 nucleotides agree with TRBD1. CDR3 length: 16 residues. Per the germline V gene, CDR1 is SGHVS and CDR2 is FNYEAQ. CDR3: CASSLVGGQGGDMQYF. CDR3 nucleotides: TGTGCCAGCAGCTTAGTTGGTGGACAGGGGGGAGATATGCAGTATTTT.

This clonotype was found many times. V usage is TRBV7-2 and J usage is TRBJ2-7, with 7 nucleotides matching TRBD1. V shed 4 bases, J shed 4 bases, and the junction held 10 bases outside the gene matches. The CDR3 has 15 amino acids. Germline lookup yields CDR1 SGHTA and CDR2 FQGNSA. CDR3: CASSSTDRAFYEQYV. CDR3 in DNA: TGTGCCAGCAGCTCCACTGACAGGGCCTTTTACGAGCAGTACGTC.

The V and J genes are TRBV7-9 and TRBJ2-7; possibly TRBD1 or TRBD2 for D (5 bases each). The V and J ends lost 2 bases and 2 bases respectively, with 13 bases between them. The CDR3 sequence is 15 residues long. Germline CDR1 SEHNR, CDR2 FQNEAQ (reference sequence). Here the CDR3 DNA reads TGTGCCAGCAGCTTATCCGGGACGCCAGCCTACGAGCAGTACTTC. Translating gives CASSLSGTPAYEQYF.

This clonotype has more than one count but fewer than ten. This sequence joins TRBV7-9 and TRBJ1-5; D possibly corresponds to TRBD1 (5 bases). The length of the CDR3 is 15 residues. Germline CDR1 SEHNR, CDR2 FQNEAQ (reference sequence). Trimming cost V 4 bases and J 3 bases, with 13 bases left between them. The CDR3 bases are TGTGCCAGCAGCTCTAGTCGGGACTCCAATCAGCCCCAGCATTTT. Protein sequence: CASSSSRDSNQPQHF.

This clonotype occurred many times. The V call is TRBV7-6, the J call TRBJ2-1; D gene ambiguous. The V and J ends lost 4 bases and 8 bases respectively, with 6 bases between them. CDR3 length equals 11 residues. CDR1 and CDR2 (germline): SGHVS, FNYEAQ. The CDR3 nucleotides are TGTGCCAGCAGCTCCGCACATGAGCAGTTCTTC. Translated: CASSSAHEQFF.

This clonotype was observed many times. The rearrangement links TRBV7-9 to TRBJ2-1, with 14 bases identical to TRBD2. With V trimmed by 5 bases and J by 2 bases, 11 bases remained unmatched. The CDR3 loop spans 19 amino acids. Germline V gene sequence: CDR1 SEHNR, CDR2 FQNEAQ (reference sequence). This CDR3 reads CASSPRYGTSGGAYNEQFF. CDR3 in DNA: TGTGCCAGCAGCCCGCGATACGGGACTAGCGGGGGTGCCTACAATGAGCAGTTCTTC.

The J gene is TRBJ2-2, the V gene TRBV2, with D perhaps matching TRBD1 or TRBD2 (5 bases each). The V gene's germline CDR1 is SNHLY and CDR2 FYNNEI. V lost 1 base, J lost 0 bases, and 9 bases lay in between. The CDR3 sequence is 16 residues long. The CDR3: CASSEGGTANTGELFF. CDR3 nucleotides: TGTGCCAGCAGTGAAGGGGGGACCGCGAACACCGGGGAGCTGTTTTTT.

This clonotype was counted a few times. This chain links TRBV19 with TRBJ2-1; D is possibly TRBD1 (6 bases). Per the germline V gene, CDR1 is LNHDA and CDR2 is SQIVND (reference sequence). The CDR3 totals 19 residues. V lost 5 bases and J lost 1, with 24 bases in between. CDR3 residues: CASSWVLSAPDRSYNEQFF. The CDR3, as DNA: TGTGCCAGTAGTTGGGTTCTGTCGGCTCCCGACAGGTCCTACAATGAGCAGTTCTTC.

This clonotype was detected only a few times. The genes are TRBV5-3 and TRBJ1-2; a possible D gene is TRBD1 (5 bases). TRBV5-3 is treated as an ORF (open reading frame) with a function not yet certain. Trimming pared 8 bases from V and 4 bases from J, leaving 18 bases between. The CDR3 contains 14 residues. CDR3 loop: CASSPGQASYGYTF. The CDR3, as DNA: TGTGCCAGCAGCCCGGGGCAGGCATCCTATGGCTACACCTTC.

This clonotype was counted only a few times. The rearrangement links TRBV13 to TRBJ2-1; TRBD1 matches at 8 bases. This CDR3 has 16 residues. After removal of 5 bases from V and 5 bases from J, the junction contained 11 bases not matched to a gene. Germline loops: CDR1 PRHDT, CDR2 FYEKMQ (reference sequence). The CDR3 sequence is CASSRLGTGGNNEQFF. The DNA for the CDR3 is TGTGCCAGCAGCCGACTAGGGACAGGTGGAAACAATGAGCAGTTCTTC.

This clonotype was counted between two and nine times. The chain carries TRBV27 and TRBJ2-1; 8 nucleotides agree with TRBD2. Germline V gene data show CDR1 as MNHEY and CDR2 as SMNVEV (reference sequence). The CDR3 is 15 amino acids. Trimming took 3 bases from V and 7 from J; bases not matched to a gene: 8. Written as DNA, the CDR3 is TGTGCCAGCAGTTTCGGTCGGGGGGGGCAAAATGAGCAGTTCTTC. Protein product: CASSFGRGGQNEQFF.

This clonotype has more than one count but fewer than ten. V gene TRBV7-9 combines with J gene TRBJ1-2; TRBD1 is a possible D gene (5 bases). Germline loops: CDR1 SEHNR, CDR2 FQNEAQ (reference sequence). The CDR3 has 15 residues. Between the trimmed V and J ends, which lost 2 bases and 2 bases, there was a span of 12 bases. CDR3 amino acids: CASSLLGRDNYGYTF. DNA for the CDR3: TGTGCCAGCAGCTTACTAGGCAGGGACAACTATGGCTACACCTTC.

The rearrangement uses TRBV7-9 and TRBJ2-7; 12 bases map to TRBD2. This CDR3 region has 15 residues. Per germline, CDR1 SEHNR and CDR2 FQNEAQ (reference sequence). Losses at the gene ends were 8 bases for V and 2 bases for J; bases not matched to a gene: 7. CDR3 loop: CASDPTSGGTYEQYF. CDR3 DNA sequence: TGTGCCAGCGATCCCACTAGCGGGGGGACCTACGAGCAGTACTTC.

In its sample, this clonotype was seen a few times. The V and J genes are TRBV7-2 and TRBJ2-7, with D possibly TRBD1 on 7 matching bases. V lost 5 bases, J lost 5 bases, and 19 bases lay in between. The length of the CDR3 is 15 residues. Germline V gene lookup returns CDR1 SGHTA and CDR2 FQGNSA. The CDR3 nucleotides read TGTGCCAGCAGCCGACTAGACAGGGCGCAGGACGAGCAGTACTTC. This codes for CASSRLDRAQDEQYF.